The clone carrying this T cell receptor (beta chain) rates as large. This sample was taken from a study of T cell changes during pregnancy in multiple sclerosis. Trimming at V came to 6 bases and at J to 10 bases, leaving 7 bases not matched to a gene. There are 13 residues in the CDR3. Germline-derived CDR1 and CDR2 are MRHNA and SNTAGT. Assay: immunoSEQ multiplex PCR; the TCRdb copy retains only in-frame clones and omits some. In the table there are around 67,000 clones, about 92% of which are singletons. V and J are TRBV6-4 and TRBJ2-1; 9 bases map to TRBD1. Sequences were derived from peripheral blood, sampled in the first trimester of pregnancy. This clonotype was sampled from a female donor with multiple sclerosis, enrolled in a pregnancy study. For the CDR3, the DNA is TGTGCCAGCAGCAGGACAGGGGAGGGGGAGCAGTTCTTC. Residues: CASSRTGEGEQFF.